This T cell receptor (beta chain) was sequenced in a study of blood T cell repertoires in COVID-19. In germline, CDR1 is SGHRS, CDR2 YFSETQ. The junction had 7 bases not matched to a gene; V was cut back by 8 bases and J by 5 bases. This CDR3 spans 14 amino acids. Method: immunoSEQ multiplex PCR; TCRdb's copy keeps in-frame clones and lacks some. Of over 200,000 clones listed, less than 90% are singletons. The source is a woman older than 75 with active or convalescent COVID-19. The sequenced sample was peripheral blood. The chain carries TRBV5-1 and TRBJ2-1; TRBD1 agrees at 10 bases. DNA for the CDR3: TGCGCCAGGAAAGGGACAGGGGCGGACAATGAGCAGTTCTTC. It encodes CARKGTGADNEQFF.